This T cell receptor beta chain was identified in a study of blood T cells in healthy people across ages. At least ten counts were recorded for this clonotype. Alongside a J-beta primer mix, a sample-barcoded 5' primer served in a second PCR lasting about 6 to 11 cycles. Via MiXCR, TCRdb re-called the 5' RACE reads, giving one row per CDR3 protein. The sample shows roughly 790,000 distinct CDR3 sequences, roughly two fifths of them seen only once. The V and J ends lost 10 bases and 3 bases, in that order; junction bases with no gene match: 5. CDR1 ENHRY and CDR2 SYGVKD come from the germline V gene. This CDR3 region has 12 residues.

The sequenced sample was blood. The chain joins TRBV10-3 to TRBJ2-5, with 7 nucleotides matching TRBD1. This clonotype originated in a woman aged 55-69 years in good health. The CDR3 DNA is TGTGCCACCAAAACAGGGGAAGAGACCCAGTACTTC. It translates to CATKTGEETQYF.